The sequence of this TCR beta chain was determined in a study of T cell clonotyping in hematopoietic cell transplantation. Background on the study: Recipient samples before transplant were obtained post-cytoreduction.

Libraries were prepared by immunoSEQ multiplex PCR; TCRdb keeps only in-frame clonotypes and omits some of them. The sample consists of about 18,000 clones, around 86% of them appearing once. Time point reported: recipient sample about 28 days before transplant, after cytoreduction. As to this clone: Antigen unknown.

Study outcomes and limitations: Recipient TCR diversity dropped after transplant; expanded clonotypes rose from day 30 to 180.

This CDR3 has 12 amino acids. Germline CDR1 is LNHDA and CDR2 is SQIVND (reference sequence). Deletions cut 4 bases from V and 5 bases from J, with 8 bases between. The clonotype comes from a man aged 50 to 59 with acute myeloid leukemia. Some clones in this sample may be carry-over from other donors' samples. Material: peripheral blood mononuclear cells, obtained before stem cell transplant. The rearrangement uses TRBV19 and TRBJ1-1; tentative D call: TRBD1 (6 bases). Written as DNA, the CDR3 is TGTGCCAGTAGTAAGGGGGGAACTGAAGCTTTCTTT. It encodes CASSKGGTEAFF.